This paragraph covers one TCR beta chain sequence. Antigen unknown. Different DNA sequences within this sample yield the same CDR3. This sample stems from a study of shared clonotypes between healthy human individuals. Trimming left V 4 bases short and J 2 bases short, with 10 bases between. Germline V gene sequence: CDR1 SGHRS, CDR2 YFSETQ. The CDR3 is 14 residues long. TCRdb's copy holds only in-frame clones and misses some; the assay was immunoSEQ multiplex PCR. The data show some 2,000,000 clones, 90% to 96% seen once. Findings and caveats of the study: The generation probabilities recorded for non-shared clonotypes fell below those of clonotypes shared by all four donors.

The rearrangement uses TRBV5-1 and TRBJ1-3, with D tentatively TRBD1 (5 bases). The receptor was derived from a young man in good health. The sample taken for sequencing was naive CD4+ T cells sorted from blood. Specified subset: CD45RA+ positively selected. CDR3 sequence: CASSDGTPGNTIYF. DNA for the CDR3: TGCGCCAGCAGCGACGGGACTCCTGGAAACACCATATATTTT.